This T cell receptor beta chain was sequenced for a study of monozygotic twins with inflammatory bowel disease. The CDR3 runs to 14 residues. From germline, CDR1 is MNHNS and CDR2 SASEGT. As concerns this clonotype: Its cognate antigen is unknown.

UMIs containing a 6-nucleotide sample barcode were added via template switching. For each CDR3 protein, TCRdb gives one entry from its re-call of the 5' RACE reads, without DNA. This sample carries fewer than 550,000 distinct CDR3 sequences, with less than 2.5% going to the ten biggest clones. Findings of the study overall: Discordant twins showed the same repertoire similarity as concordant twins, possibly from limited power. Data gave no support to a single strong signal or clonotype associated with IBD.

Specimen: blood. This chain links TRBV6-1 with TRBJ2-1; the D call from TCRdb, TRBD2, cannot be confirmed without DNA. The clonotype comes from a human donor with ulcerative colitis or Crohn's disease, or a healthy co-twin of an affected twin (not recorded which). The CDR3 here is CASKPGLASSQEFF.